This T cell receptor (beta chain) was sequenced in a study of blood T cells in healthy people across ages. Study-wide background: Every two T cells gave about one barcoded beta molecule via template switching. Notes on the study in general: While age rose, TCR beta diversity per million T cells dropped in a roughly linear way. TCR beta diversity correlated strongly with naive T cell percentage.

The table lists this clonotype with a count of one. Its matching antigen is unknown. PBMCs numbering at least 7 million were isolated per sample. Then a second PCR, running about 7 to 11 cycles, was carried out with a sample-barcoded 5' primer and a J-beta primer mix. TCRdb re-analysed the 5' RACE reads in MiXCR, keeping a single row per CDR3 protein. Of hundreds of thousands of distinct CDR3 sequences in the sample, over 45% were seen once. Germline values: CDR1 GTSNPN, CDR2 SVGIG (reference sequence). The CDR3 totals 12 residues. Trimming stripped 5 bases from V and 4 bases from J, with 11 bases between.

This clonotype originated in a woman in her sixties or seventies in good health. Sequencing was performed on blood. This chain connects TRBV30 to TRBJ1-2; tentatively, D is TRBD1 (5 bases). CDR3 in DNA: TGTGCCTGGGGGACGGATACCTATGGCTACACCTTC. Amino acid sequence: CAWGTDTYGYTF.